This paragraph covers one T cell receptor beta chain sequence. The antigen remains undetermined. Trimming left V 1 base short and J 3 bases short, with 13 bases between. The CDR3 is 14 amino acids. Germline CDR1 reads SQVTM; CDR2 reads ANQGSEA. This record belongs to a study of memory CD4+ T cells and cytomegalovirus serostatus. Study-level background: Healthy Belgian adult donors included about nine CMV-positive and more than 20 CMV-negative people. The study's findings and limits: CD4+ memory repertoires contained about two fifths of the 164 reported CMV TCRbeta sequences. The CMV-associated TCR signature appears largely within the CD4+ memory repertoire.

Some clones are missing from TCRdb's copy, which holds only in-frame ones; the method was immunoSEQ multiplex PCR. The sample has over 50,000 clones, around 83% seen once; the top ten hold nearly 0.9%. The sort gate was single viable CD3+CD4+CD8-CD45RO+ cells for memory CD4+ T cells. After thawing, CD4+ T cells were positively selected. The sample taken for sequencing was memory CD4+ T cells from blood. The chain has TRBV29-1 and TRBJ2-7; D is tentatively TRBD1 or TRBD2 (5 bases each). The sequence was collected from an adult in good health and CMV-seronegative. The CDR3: CSVEGAGDHYEQYF. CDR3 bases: TGCAGCGTTGAAGGGGCCGGGGACCACTACGAGCAGTACTTC.